Described below is a single TCR beta chain sequence and its context. In the authors' workflow: Cell counts per sample came from amplifying reference gene primers. Sequencing used immunoSEQ multiplex PCR; TCRdb keeps in-frame clones, though not all of them. The V and J calls and the clone size are those of that table, but D and trimming were determined from the DNA. The table shows 200,000 or so clones, with about 80% occurring only once. The data stem from a study of blood T cell repertoires in COVID-19. Study-level background: Acute and convalescent COVID-19 samples came from the United States, Italy and Spain. From T cells, B-cell-depleted T cells, or PBMCs came the material, which was cDNA or gDNA.

CDR1 LNHDA and CDR2 SQIVND come from the germline V gene (reference sequence). The CDR3 runs 15 residues. The V segment lost 2 bases and the J segment 0 bases; nucleotides outside the gene matches: 1. This sequence originates from a woman younger than 45 who had recovered from COVID-19. The chain carries TRBV19 and TRBJ2-4, with 7 bases that match TRBD1. The sample consisted of peripheral blood. The CDR3 is CASSIYRGAKNIQYF. CDR3 in DNA: TGTGCCAGTAGTATATACAGGGGAGCCAAAAACATTCAGTACTTC.